This paragraph covers one T cell receptor (beta chain) sequence. The antigen remains undetermined. For the second PCR, which ran for about 6 to 11 cycles, a sample-barcoded 5' primer and a J-beta primer mix were used. A single record per CDR3 protein comes from TCRdb applying MiXCR to the 5' RACE reads. Counted here are about 1.8 million distinct CDR3 sequences, about 49% occurring once; the ten biggest clones make up 2% to 2.5%. This sample stems from a study of blood T cells in healthy people across ages. The study's findings and limits: Both naive CD4+ cell counts and diversity were greater in long-lived donors than in aged donors.

Healthy Caucasians from Russia aged roughly 6 to 90 served as donors. Staff drew approximately 9.1 milliliters of peripheral blood from each donor. The V end lost 3 bases, the J end lost 3 bases, and 17 bases lay between the germline ends. CDR1 is LNHDA and CDR2 is SQIVND in the germline V gene (reference sequence). This CDR3 region has 16 residues. The sample comprised blood. This clonotype was obtained from a woman aged 40 to 50 in good health. This chain connects TRBV19 to TRBJ1-1; D not certain. The chain's CDR3 is CASSIGQVELDTEAFF. The CDR3 nucleotides read TGTGCCAGTAGTATCGGGCAGGTGGAATTGGACACTGAAGCTTTCTTT.